This T cell receptor beta chain was sequenced for a study of blood T cell repertoires in COVID-19 (dated by TCRdb to about 2020). Concerning the study at large: Collaborator samples came from the United States, Italy and Spain and covered acute and convalescent phases of COVID-19. The material from the prospective study consisted of cDNA or gDNA derived from T cells, B-cell-depleted T cells, or PBMCs. Subjects who had been exposed to COVID-19, were actively infected with it, or had recovered from it provided the deeply sampled blood TCRbeta repertoires that made up the dataset. A freely available public database, intended as a resource for researchers studying the immune response to SARS-CoV-2, is where the repertoires were released. The samples were drawn from the first 160 participants of the ongoing ImmuneRACE study and from about 1,200 subjects provided by 6 global collaborators. Sample metadata almost always included a de-identified subject ID, COVID-19 status, age in years and sex. HLA class I and class II types, where available, came from metadata supplied by the sample provider rather than from assay-based typing. What the study reported, not specific to this receptor: Clinical and demographic metadata were provided uncurated, with the amount varying by source and participant.

Concerning this clone itself: Its recognized antigen is unknown. No per-base quality is available; no much larger clone lies one base away.

V loses 1 base of germline sequence and J loses 5 bases, and the interval between the two ends is 8 bases. CDR1 SQVTM and CDR2 ANQGSEA are derived from the germline V gene. Spanning cysteine to phenylalanine, the CDR3 consists of 13 amino acids. Left in the record is the CDR3 DNA by itself, 39 bases read in frame from the first base. The collaborating institutions used their own protocols to collect whole blood in K2EDTA tubes. For TCRbeta analysis, collaborator samples were shipped as frozen whole blood, as isolated PBMCs, or as DNA extracted from either sample type. TCRbeta CDR3 regions were amplified from genomic DNA using the immunoSEQ Assay, a bias-controlled multiplex PCR. In the source study's methods: The number of nucleated cells in each sample was estimated by amplification of reference gene primers within the assay. Sequence reads were collapsed and filtered to measure the absolute abundance of every unique TCRbeta CDR3 rearrangement. For each sample, productive Simpson clonality was calculated by taking the square root of Simpson's diversity index across productive rearrangements. In its TCRdb copy, this immuneACCESS table keeps in-frame sequences only and misses some clones. Where compared with another copy, unresolved V genes explain less than half of these, and the others have no known cause. V and J calls and clone size are as listed in that table; D and trimming were resolved from the DNA. Across this sample there are some 56,000 clones, with approximately 81% seen only once. The top ten constitute 13% of the sample.

The TCR was taken from a woman aged 80 or over with acute or convalescent COVID-19. Recombination joined TRBV29-1 with TRBJ1-4; a confident D gene designation cannot be given. Sequenced material: peripheral blood. At the DNA level, the sequence is TGCAGCGTTGAAGGGCGCGGGAATGAAAAACTGTTTTTT. It translates to CSVEGRGNEKLFF.